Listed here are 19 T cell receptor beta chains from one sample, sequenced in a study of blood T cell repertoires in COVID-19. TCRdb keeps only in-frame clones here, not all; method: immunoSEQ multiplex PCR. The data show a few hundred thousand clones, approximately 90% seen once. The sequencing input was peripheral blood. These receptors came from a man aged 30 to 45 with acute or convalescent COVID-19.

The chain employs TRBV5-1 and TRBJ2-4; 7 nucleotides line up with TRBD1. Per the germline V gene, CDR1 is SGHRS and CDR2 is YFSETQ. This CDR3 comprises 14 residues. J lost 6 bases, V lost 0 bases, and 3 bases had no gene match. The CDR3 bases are TGCGCCAGCAGCTTGGAGGGGGCTTTAAACATTCAGTACTTC. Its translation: CASSLEGALNIQYF.

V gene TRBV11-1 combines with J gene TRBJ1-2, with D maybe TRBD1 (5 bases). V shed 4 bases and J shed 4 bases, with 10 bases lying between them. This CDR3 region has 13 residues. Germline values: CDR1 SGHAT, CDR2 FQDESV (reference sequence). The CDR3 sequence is CASSSGGGYGYTF. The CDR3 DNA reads TGTGCCAGCAGCTCAGGCGGGGGCTATGGCTACACCTTC.

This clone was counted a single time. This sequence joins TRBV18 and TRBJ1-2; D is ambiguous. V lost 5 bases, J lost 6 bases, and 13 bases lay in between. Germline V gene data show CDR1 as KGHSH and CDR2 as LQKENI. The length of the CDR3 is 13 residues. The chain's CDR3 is CASSTDSLDGYTF. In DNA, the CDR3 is TGTGCCAGCTCAACGGACTCCCTCGATGGCTACACCTTC.

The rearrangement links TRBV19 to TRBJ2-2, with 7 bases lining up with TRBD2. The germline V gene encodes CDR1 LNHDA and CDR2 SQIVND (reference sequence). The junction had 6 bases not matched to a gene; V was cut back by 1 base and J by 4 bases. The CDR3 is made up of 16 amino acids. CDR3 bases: TGTGCCAGTAGTATAGGGTTGTTAGCGGGCACCGGGGAGCTGTTTTTT. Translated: CASSIGLLAGTGELFF. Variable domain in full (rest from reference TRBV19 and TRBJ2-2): DGGITQSPKYLFRKEGQNVTLSCEQNLNHDAMYWYRQDPGQGLRLIYYSQIVNDFQKGDIAEGYSVSREKKESFPLTVTSAQKNPTAFYLCASSIGLLAGTGELFFGEGSRLTVL.

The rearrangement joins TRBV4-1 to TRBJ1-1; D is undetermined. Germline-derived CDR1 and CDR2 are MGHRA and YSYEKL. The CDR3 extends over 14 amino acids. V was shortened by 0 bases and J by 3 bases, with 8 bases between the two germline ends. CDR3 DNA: TGCGCCAGCAGCCAAGATTTGAGGGACACTGAAGCTTTCTTT. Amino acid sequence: CASSQDLRDTEAFF.

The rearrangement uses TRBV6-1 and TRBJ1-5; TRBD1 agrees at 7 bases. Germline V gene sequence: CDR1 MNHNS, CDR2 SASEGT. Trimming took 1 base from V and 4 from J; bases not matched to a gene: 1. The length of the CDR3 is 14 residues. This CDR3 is CASSEDRGNQPQHF. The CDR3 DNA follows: TGTGCCAGCAGTGAAGACAGGGGTAATCAGCCCCAGCATTTT.

The chain's CDR3 is CASRRATSGGAFEQFF. For the CDR3, the DNA is TGTGCCAGCAGACGGGCCACTAGCGGGGGGGCTTTTGAGCAGTTCTTC. The chain combines TRBV28 with TRBJ2-1; 13 bases line up with TRBD2. This CDR3 comprises 16 residues. CDR1 and CDR2 from the germline V gene are MDHEN and SYDVKM. J lost 9 bases, V lost 6 bases, and 11 bases had no gene match.

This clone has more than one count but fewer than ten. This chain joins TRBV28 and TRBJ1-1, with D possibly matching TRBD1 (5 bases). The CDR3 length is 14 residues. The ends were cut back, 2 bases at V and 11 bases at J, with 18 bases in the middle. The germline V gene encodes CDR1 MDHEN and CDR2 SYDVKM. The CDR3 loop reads CASSLKSGHRGAFF. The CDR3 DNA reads TGTGCCAGCAGTTTAAAGTCCGGTCATCGGGGGGCTTTCTTT.

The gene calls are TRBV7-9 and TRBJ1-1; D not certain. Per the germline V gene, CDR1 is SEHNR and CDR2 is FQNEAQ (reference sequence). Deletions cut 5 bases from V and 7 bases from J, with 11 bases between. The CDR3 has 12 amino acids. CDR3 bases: TGTGCCAGCAGCCCTACCACTAGTGAAGCTTTCTTT. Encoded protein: CASSPTTSEAFF. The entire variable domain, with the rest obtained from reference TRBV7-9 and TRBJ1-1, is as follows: DTGVSQNPRHKITKRGQNVTFRCDPISEHNRLYWYRQTLGQGPEFLTYFQNEAQLEKSRLLSDRFSAERPKGSFSTLEIQRTEQGDSAMYLCASSPTTSEAFFGQGTRLTVV.

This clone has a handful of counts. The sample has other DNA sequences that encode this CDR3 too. The CDR3 is CASSIRQGAGNTIYF. For the CDR3, the DNA is TGTGCCAGTAGTATTCGACAGGGAGCTGGAAACACCATATATTTT. The chain joins TRBV19 to TRBJ1-3; TRBD1 matches 7 bases. Germline CDR1 is LNHDA and CDR2 is SQIVND (reference sequence). The CDR3 is 15 amino acids. The junction had 4 bases not matched to a gene; V was cut back by 3 bases and J by 2 bases. The full variable domain, with the rest looked up from reference TRBV19 and TRBJ1-3, is DGGITQSPKYLFRKEGQNVTLSCEQNLNHDAMYWYRQDPGQGLRLIYYSQIVNDFQKGDIAEGYSVSREKKESFPLTVTSAQKNPTAFYLCASSIRQGAGNTIYFGEGSWLTVV.

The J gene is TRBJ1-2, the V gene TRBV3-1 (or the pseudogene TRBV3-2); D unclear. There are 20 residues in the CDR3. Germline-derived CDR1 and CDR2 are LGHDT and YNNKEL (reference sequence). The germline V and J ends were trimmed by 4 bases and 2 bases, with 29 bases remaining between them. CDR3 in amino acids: CASSREVANDGGDGNYGYTF. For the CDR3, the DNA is TGTGCCAGCAGCCGAGAGGTTGCGAATGACGGTGGAGACGGGAACTATGGCTACACCTTC.

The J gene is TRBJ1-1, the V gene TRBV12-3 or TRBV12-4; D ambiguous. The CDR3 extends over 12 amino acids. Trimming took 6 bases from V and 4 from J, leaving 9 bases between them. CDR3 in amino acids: CASSRGPTEAFF. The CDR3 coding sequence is TGTGCCAGCAGCCGCGGTCCCACTGAAGCTTTCTTT.

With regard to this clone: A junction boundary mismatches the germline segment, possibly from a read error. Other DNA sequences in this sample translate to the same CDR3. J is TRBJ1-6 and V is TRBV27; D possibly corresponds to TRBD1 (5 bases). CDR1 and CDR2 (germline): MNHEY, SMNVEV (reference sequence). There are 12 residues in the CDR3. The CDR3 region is CASSDRNSPLHF. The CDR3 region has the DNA TGTGCCAGCAGTGACAGAAATTCACCCCTTCACTTT.

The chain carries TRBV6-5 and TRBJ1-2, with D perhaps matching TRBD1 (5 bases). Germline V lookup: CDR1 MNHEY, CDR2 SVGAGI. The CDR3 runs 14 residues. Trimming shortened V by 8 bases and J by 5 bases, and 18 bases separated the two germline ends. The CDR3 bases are TGTGCCAGCTACGGGGGAGGGCAGACGTATGGCTACACCTTC. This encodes CASYGGGQTYGYTF.

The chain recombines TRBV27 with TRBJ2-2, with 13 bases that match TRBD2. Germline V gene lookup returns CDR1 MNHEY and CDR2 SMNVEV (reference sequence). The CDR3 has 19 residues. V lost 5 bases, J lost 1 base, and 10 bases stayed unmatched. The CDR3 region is CASSHPGLAGRQNTGELFF. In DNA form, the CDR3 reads TGTGCCAGCAGTCATCCGGGACTAGCGGGAAGGCAGAACACCGGGGAGCTGTTTTTT.

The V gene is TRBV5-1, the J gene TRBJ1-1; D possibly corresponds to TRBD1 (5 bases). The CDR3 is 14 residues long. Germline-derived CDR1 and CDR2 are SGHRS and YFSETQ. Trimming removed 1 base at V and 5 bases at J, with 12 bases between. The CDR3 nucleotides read TGCGCCAGCAGCTTGCCTGGGGCAGGGACTGAAGCTTTCTTT. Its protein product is CASSLPGAGTEAFF.

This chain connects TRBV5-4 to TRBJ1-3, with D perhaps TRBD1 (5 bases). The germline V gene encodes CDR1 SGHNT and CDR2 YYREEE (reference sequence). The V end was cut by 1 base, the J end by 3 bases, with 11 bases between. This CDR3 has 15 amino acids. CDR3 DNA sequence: TGTGCCAGCAGCTTGCAGGGTGTTGGTGGAAACACCATATATTTT. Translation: CASSLQGVGGNTIYF.

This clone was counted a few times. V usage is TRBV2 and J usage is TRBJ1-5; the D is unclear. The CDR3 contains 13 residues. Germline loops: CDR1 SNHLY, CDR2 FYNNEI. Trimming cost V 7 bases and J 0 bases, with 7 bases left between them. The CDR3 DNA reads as TGTGCCAGCACGGGGTATAGCAATCAGCCCCAGCATTTT. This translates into CASTGYSNQPQHF.

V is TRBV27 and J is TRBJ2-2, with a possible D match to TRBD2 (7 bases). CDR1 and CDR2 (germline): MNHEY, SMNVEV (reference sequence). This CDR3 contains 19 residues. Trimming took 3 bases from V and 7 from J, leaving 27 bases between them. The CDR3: CASSFIFRGALSEGGELFF. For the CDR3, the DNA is TGTGCCAGCAGTTTTATTTTTCGGGGGGCCTTGTCGGAAGGCGGGGAGCTGTTTTTT.